The clone carrying this T cell receptor (beta chain) came up many times. Its antigen is currently unknown. The CDR3 extends 3 residues past the end of the read, so its final part is completed from the germline J gene. These data originate in a study of T cell clonality in common variable immunodeficiency. The study, taken as a whole, reports: The cause of increased CVID clonality remains unclear without subpopulation sequencing. In common variable immunodeficiency, TCR beta chains reportedly carried fewer deletions and N-nucleotide insertions.

Sequencing used immunoSEQ multiplex PCR; TCRdb keeps in-frame clones, though not all of them. The sample has approximately 30,000 clones, none seen only once. The CDR3 runs to 15 residues. V lost 2 bases and J lost 6; bases outside the gene matches: 7. From germline, CDR1 is MNHEY and CDR2 SVGEGT. The receptor comes from a human donor with common variable immunodeficiency. The chain carries TRBV6-2 or TRBV6-3 and TRBJ2-7, with 10 positions matching TRBD1. The specimen sequenced was peripheral blood mononuclear cells. The CDR3 spells CASSYGPGTGAEQYF. CDR3 DNA (partial): TGTGCCAGCAGTTACGGGCCCGGGACAGGGGCCGAG.